A selection of T cell receptor beta chains follows, all from one sample in a study of cytomegalovirus exposure and HLA in healthy donors. The assay was immunoSEQ multiplex PCR, and TCRdb's table has in-frame clones only and misses some. The top ten hold about 0.24% of the sample, which has approximately 190,000 clones, roughly 83% seen once. Material: PBMCs. All receptors come from a boy aged 5 to 17 in good health and CMV-seronegative. CDR3s include the opening cysteine and the closing phenylalanine or tryptophan. Each record gives: V gene, clone size, J gene, D gene, CDR3 protein, CDR3 DNA. D genes are given only for firm matches. Size values are once, few and many counts, or a class for expanded clones, and some rows have none.

>TRBV6-5|few|TRBJ1-3|-
CASSSTRSSGNTIYF
TGTGCCAGCAGTTCCACCAGATCCTCTGGAAACACCATATATTTT
>TRBV7-2|-|TRBJ2-3|TRBD2
CASSSPGWVAGEGDTQYF
TGTGCCAGCAGCTCCCCCGGGTGGGTAGCGGGGGAGGGGGATACGCAGTATTTT
>TRBV7-9|-|TRBJ1-3|TRBD1
CASSLEGAPGNTIYF
TGTGCCAGCAGCTTAGAGGGGGCTCCTGGAAACACCATATATTTT
>TRBV27|-|TRBJ1-4|-
CASSFGFNNEKLFF
TGTGCCAGCAGTTTCGGTTTTAATAATGAAAAACTGTTTTTT
>TRBV2|few|TRBJ1-2|TRBD1
CASREQGPYGYTF
TGTGCCAGCAGAGAACAGGGGCCCTATGGCTACACCTTC
>TRBV6-5|-|TRBJ2-7|TRBD1
CASRRGQGQNYEQYF
TGTGCCAGCAGGCGGGGACAGGGTCAGAACTACGAGCAGTACTTC
>TRBV6-1|-|TRBJ1-2|-
CASSEAPAPMVGYTF
TGTGCCAGCAGTGAAGCTCCAGCGCCTATGGTTGGCTACACCTTC
>TRBV6-1|-|TRBJ2-4|-
CASTQTKNIQYF
TGTGCCAGCACGCAGACTAAAAACATTCAGTACTTC
>TRBV6-6|-|TRBJ1-5|TRBD1
CASSYWTGNQPQHF
TGTGCCAGCAGTTACTGGACAGGTAATCAGCCCCAGCATTTT
>TRBV5-3|-|TRBJ2-7|TRBD1
CARSCSGTVSYEQYF
TGTGCCAGAAGCTGTTCGGGGACAGTCTCCTACGAGCAGTACTTC
>TRBV6-5|-|TRBJ2-4|-
CASSAQGAKNIQYF
TGTGCCAGCAGCGCCCAGGGGGCCAAAAACATTCAGTACTTC
>TRBV5-6|once|TRBJ2-1|-
CASSPQAPSKQFF
TGTGCCAGCAGCCCCCAGGCCCCTTCGAAGCAGTTCTTC
>TRBV20-1|-|TRBJ1-1|-
CSASMSEAFF
TGCAGTGCTAGTATGTCTGAAGCTTTCTTT
>TRBV6-1|few|TRBJ2-3|TRBD2
CASSELRGREVSNTQYF
TGTGCCAGCAGTGAACTTAGAGGGAGGGAAGTTTCGAATACGCAGTATTTT
>TRBV19|-|TRBJ1-5|TRBD1
CASTPGGARNQPQHF
TGTGCCAGTACTCCAGGGGGCGCCCGGAATCAGCCCCAGCATTTT
>TRBV9|-|TRBJ2-2|-
CASNTNRERVTGELFF
TGTGCCAGCAACACCAACAGGGAACGGGTCACCGGGGAGCTGTTTTTT
>TRBV6-6|-|TRBJ2-7|TRBD1
CASSYRGQIRYEQYF
TGTGCCAGCAGTTACCGGGGACAGATACGTTACGAGCAGTACTTC
>TRBV6-1|once|TRBJ2-5|-
CASRELQGWQETQYF
TGTGCCAGCAGGGAGTTACAGGGTTGGCAAGAGACCCAGTACTTC
>TRBV29-1|-|TRBJ1-4|-
CSGRLGEKLFF
TGCAGCGGGAGGTTAGGCGAAAAACTGTTTTTT
>TRBV18|-|TRBJ1-4|TRBD1
CASSRRAGGTGLFF
TGTGCCAGCTCACGCAGGGCAGGAGGGACAGGACTGTTTTTT
>TRBV25-1|-|TRBJ1-4|TRBD1
CASSVMTGRREKLFF
TGTGCCAGCAGTGTAATGACAGGGAGGCGGGAAAAACTGTTTTTT
>TRBV5-6|-|TRBJ2-1|-
CASSSASGFYNEQFF
TGTGCCAGCAGCTCAGCCTCAGGGTTCTACAATGAGCAGTTCTTC